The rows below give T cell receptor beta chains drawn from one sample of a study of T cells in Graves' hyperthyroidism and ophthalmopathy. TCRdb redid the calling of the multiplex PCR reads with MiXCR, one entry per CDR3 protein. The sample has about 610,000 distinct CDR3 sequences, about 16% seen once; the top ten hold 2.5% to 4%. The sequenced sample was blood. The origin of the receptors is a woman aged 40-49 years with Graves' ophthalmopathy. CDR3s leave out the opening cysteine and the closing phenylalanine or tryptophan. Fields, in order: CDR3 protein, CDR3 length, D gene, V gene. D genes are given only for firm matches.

ASSQVGAKRGFTDTQY 16 TRBD2 TRBV4-1
ASRQRWDRGYGYT 13 TRBD1 TRBV6-1
ASSQDVSTDTQY 12 - TRBV4-1
ASSTRDLYEQY 11 - TRBV5-1
ASSVRATISYEQY 13 - TRBV2
ASSLRRGNTEAF 12 - TRBV7-8
ASSQDRSSPDYEQF 14 - TRBV14
ASTPTGQGTEAF 12 - TRBV18
ASSFLGQVEKLF 12 TRBD1 TRBV7-9
ASSRTASGSVHEQY 14 TRBD2 TRBV10-1
ASSLVGSLGSYNEQF 15 - TRBV7-2
ASRDQESGNTIY 12 - TRBV6-1
ASSLSPGGVSTGELF 15 - TRBV27
ASSQDSRTGTYEQY 14 TRBD1 TRBV4-1
ASSKIGVGRSYNEQF 15 - TRBV7-2
SARDTRSQKETQY 13 - TRBV20-1
ASSYSAGGGTDTQY 14 TRBD2 TRBV6-6
ASRNRGLSTDTQY 13 TRBD1 TRBV6-1
ASSLTSPRLAGDTGELF 17 TRBD2 TRBV27
ACQRGTLSSYEQY 13 - TRBV30
ASSLSLAGEYEQY 13 TRBD2 TRBV5-5
ASSPGPSPDTQY 12 - TRBV12-3/TRBV12-4
ASSLAGHGSYEQY 13 - TRBV5-8
GVRQGMSQPQH 11 - TRBV6-1
ASVLAGGGNEQF 12 TRBD2 TRBV2
ASSPGQEKTQAF 12 TRBD1 TRBV5-4
ASTYGGSSKTQY 12 TRBD2 TRBV2
ASSHPRDRANSPLH 14 TRBD1 TRBV6-1
ASSAPSASTAF 11 - TRBV6-1
ASSQPPSGSSTDTQY 15 TRBD2 TRBV4-1
ASSQGTLYGRELQETQY 17 - TRBV14
ASSLDSLDTQY 11 - TRBV18
ASGWWSFEQF 10 - TRBV11-2
ASSARLNTGELF 12 - TRBV2
ATRDPAASGYGYT 13 - TRBV2
ASSFSPEVGEQY 12 - TRBV7-8
ASSVAGLGEQF 11 - TRBV9
ASSFLAGGTDEQY 13 TRBD2 TRBV5-1
ASSFTGTDSPLH 12 - TRBV9
AWKFKSDSYEQY 12 - TRBV30
SAAKGSGGNYGYT 13 TRBD1 TRBV20-1
AWGGVSYEQY 10 - TRBV30
ASSVLTRGGPQETQY 15 - TRBV6-1
ASSQGIGLSEQF 12 - TRBV4-1
ASSLSQLADYEQY 13 TRBD2 TRBV7-9
ASSRDRGEQF 10 TRBD1 TRBV3-1
ASSQVLDTEAF 11 - TRBV14
SAPWRRGPDTQY 12 - TRBV20-1
ASSQPTSPLH 10 - TRBV4-2
ASSPTSGASYEQY 13 TRBD2 TRBV28
ASSVGLAGEHSTQY 14 TRBD2 TRBV9
ASSEQGAFDSPLH 13 TRBD1 TRBV2
ASSLRTGNPVLEQF 14 - TRBV28